The 21 T cell receptor beta chains presented below share a single source sample, sequenced in a study of cytomegalovirus exposure and HLA in healthy donors (dated by TCRdb to about 2017). To prepare the library, the immunoSEQ multiplex PCR assay was applied. The multiplex PCR relied on a mix of 60 forward primers for TCR Vbeta segments and 13 reverse primers for TCR Jbeta segments. The immuneACCESS repertoire file appears here via TCRdb, limited to in-frame rearrangements. These files lack a portion of the clones; in checked studies, under half of the deficit traces to unresolved V genes, and the cause of the others is not known. The sample profile shows 110,000 to 150,000 clones; approximately 70% of them were found once. The leading ten clones occupy approximately 1.6% of the sample. Specimen: PBMCs. Source of these receptors: a woman aged 25-40 years in good health and CMV-seronegative.

The rearrangement joins TRBV29-1 to TRBJ1-1; 8 nucleotides match TRBD1. Germline loops: CDR1 SQVTM, CDR2 ANQGSEA. The CDR3 totals 16 residues. J lost 7 bases, V lost 3 bases, and 16 bases had no gene match. CDR3 in amino acids: CSVDGFTDRVLGEAFF. The CDR3 DNA follows: TGCAGCGTTGATGGCTTTACGGACAGGGTTCTGGGTGAAGCTTTCTTT.

This clone appeared a single time. The chain has TRBV2 and TRBJ1-1; D is unresolved. Germline V lookup: CDR1 SNHLY, CDR2 FYNNEI. The CDR3 totals 15 residues. The V end was cut by 6 bases, the J end by 4 bases, with 18 bases between. The DNA of the CDR3 is TGTGCCAGCAGAACGTACCTGACTCGGGGCACTGAAGCTTTCTTT. This codes for CASRTYLTRGTEAFF.

This sequence joins TRBV9 and TRBJ1-6; D may be TRBD1 (5 bases). V was pared by 2 bases and J by 8 bases, with 11 bases between. Germline assignment: CDR1 SGDLS and CDR2 YYNGEE. The CDR3 is 14 residues long. CDR3 coding DNA: TGTGCCAGCAGCGTGGGGGACTCAGATTCACCCCTCCACTTT. Its translation is CASSVGDSDSPLHF.

The chain recombines TRBV19 with TRBJ1-5; D remains unclear. Germline CDR1 LNHDA, CDR2 SQIVND (reference sequence). The V and J ends lost 4 bases and 2 bases respectively, with 12 bases between them. CDR3 length: 15 residues. This CDR3 is CASSKPGSGNQPQHF. CDR3 sequence (DNA): TGTGCCAGTAGTAAGCCGGGGTCGGGCAATCAGCCCCAGCATTTT.

DNA of the CDR3: TGTGCCAGCAGCTTGGTTAGCGGGAGTGACTACGAGCAGTACTTC. Translated, it gives CASSLVSGSDYEQYF. This rearrangement joins TRBV5-4 to TRBJ2-7, with 9 nucleotides matching TRBD2. Germline V gives CDR1 SGHNT, CDR2 YYREEE (reference sequence). This CDR3 contains 15 residues. V was clipped by 0 bases and J by 3 bases; unmatched bases: 4.

This clone was seen a few times. This chain joins TRBV2 and TRBJ2-5; 7 bases are shared with TRBD2. Germline assignment: CDR1 SNHLY and CDR2 FYNNEI. CDR3 size: 14 residues. V shed 7 bases, J shed 6 bases, and the junction held 11 bases outside the gene matches. CDR3 nucleotide sequence: TGTGCCAGCAACCCCCAGCGGCGGGAGAAGACCCAGTACTTC. Protein: CASNPQRREKTQYF.

The V call is TRBV28, the J call TRBJ2-7; perhaps TRBD2 as D (6 bases). V lost 5 bases to trimming and J lost 2 bases, with 19 bases between them. The germline gives CDR1 MDHEN, CDR2 SYDVKM. The CDR3 sequence is 16 residues long. The CDR3 spells CASSTRLVSTPYEQYF. CDR3 in DNA: TGTGCCAGCAGTACACGACTAGTTAGTACTCCCTACGAGCAGTACTTC. Combining the CDR3 with reference TRBV28 and TRBJ2-7 gives the whole variable domain DVKVTQSSRYLVKRTGEKVFLECVQDMDHENMFWYRQDPGLGLRLIYFSYDVKMKEKGDIPEGYSVSREKKERFSLILESASTNQTSMYLCASSTRLVSTPYEQYFGPGTRLTVT.

The CDR3 coding sequence is TGTGCCTGGAGTGCGGGAAATACTGAAGCTTTCTTT. It yields the protein CAWSAGNTEAFF. V and J are TRBV30 and TRBJ1-1, with no clear D. This CDR3 is built from 12 residues. Germline V gene sequence: CDR1 GTSNPN, CDR2 SVGIG (reference sequence). V lost 1 base to trimming and J lost 5 bases, with 8 bases between them. Using reference TRBV30 and TRBJ1-1 for the parts outside the CDR3, the full variable domain is SQTIHQWPATLVQPVGSPLSLECTVEGTSNPNLYWYRQAAGRGLQLLFYSVGIGQISSEVPQNLSASRPQDRQFILSSKKLLLSDSGFYLCAWSAGNTEAFFGQGTRLTVV.

The chain carries TRBV28 and TRBJ2-7, with D perhaps matching TRBD2 (6 bases). This CDR3 comprises 14 residues. Germline CDR1 is MDHEN and CDR2 is SYDVKM. V gave up 6 bases and J gave up 5 bases, with 17 bases separating them. The CDR3, as DNA: TGTGCCAGCAGCCCCTTGAGGTGGGGGGACGAGCAGTACTTC. This encodes CASSPLRWGDEQYF.

The chain uses TRBV9 and TRBJ2-5; D is unresolved. The germline CDR1 and CDR2 sequences are SGDLS and YYNGEE. V lost 0 bases, J lost 3 bases, and 6 bases lay in between. This CDR3 spans 13 amino acids. In DNA form, the CDR3 reads TGTGCCAGCAGCGTAGCTCGGGAAGAGACCCAGTACTTC. Its protein is CASSVAREETQYF.

The J gene is TRBJ2-5, the V gene TRBV11-2, with TRBD2 matching over 7 bases. J gave up 5 bases and V 5 bases, and 11 bases lay outside the gene matches. CDR1 is SGHAT and CDR2 is FQNNGV in the germline V gene. The CDR3 spans 15 residues. The CDR3 DNA reads as TGTGCCAGCAGCCAGTCCAGCTTCGGGGGGGAGACCCAGTACTTC. This encodes CASSQSSFGGETQYF.

This clone was seen a single time. V usage is TRBV28 and J usage is TRBJ2-1, with a tentative D call TRBD1 (5 bases). The V gene lost 6 bases and the J gene lost 9 bases, with 18 bases spanning the gap. Germline V gene sequence: CDR1 MDHEN, CDR2 SYDVKM. CDR3 size: 14 residues. CDR3 in DNA: TGTGCCAGCAGGCCGCGACAGCCTACAAGTGAGCAGTTCTTC. It codes for CASRPRQPTSEQFF. Combining the CDR3 with reference TRBV28 and TRBJ2-1 gives the whole variable domain DVKVTQSSRYLVKRTGEKVFLECVQDMDHENMFWYRQDPGLGLRLIYFSYDVKMKEKGDIPEGYSVSREKKERFSLILESASTNQTSMYLCASRPRQPTSEQFFGPGTRLTVL.

This clone was found a few times. V usage is TRBV30 and J usage is TRBJ1-1, with TRBD1 matching over 10 bases. Trimming at V came to 4 bases and at J to 5 bases, leaving 10 bases not matched to a gene. Germline V gene data show CDR1 as GTSNPN and CDR2 as SVGIG (reference sequence). CDR3 length: 15 amino acids. The CDR3 spells CAWTPRTGGYTEAFF. The CDR3 nucleotides are TGTGCCTGGACCCCTAGGACAGGGGGTTATACTGAAGCTTTCTTT.

The chain has TRBV7-3 and TRBJ2-2; no clear D. This CDR3 comprises 13 residues. Trimming shortened V by 5 bases and J by 2 bases, and 6 bases separated the two germline ends. CDR1 is SGHTA and CDR2 is FQGTGA in the germline V gene. The CDR3 DNA is TGTGCCAGCAGCGACACTAACACCGGGGAGCTGTTTTTT. Protein sequence: CASSDTNTGELFF.

The chain recombines TRBV4-2 with TRBJ2-3; 8 bases align to TRBD2. CDR1 LGHNA and CDR2 YNFKEQ come from the germline V gene. The V segment lost 2 bases and the J segment 1 base; nucleotides outside the gene matches: 5. The CDR3 has 16 residues. The CDR3 region is CASSQIAGKGTDTQYF. The CDR3 DNA follows: TGTGCCAGCAGCCAAATAGCGGGAAAGGGCACAGATACGCAGTATTTT.

The rearrangement links TRBV10-2 to TRBJ2-7; TRBD1 matches at 9 bases. The germline V gene encodes CDR1 WSHSY and CDR2 SAAADI. The CDR3 has 13 amino acids. With V trimmed by 4 bases and J by 6 bases, 4 bases remained unmatched. CDR3 amino acids: CASSGDRDAEQYF. The CDR3 DNA reads as TGCGCCAGCAGTGGGGACAGGGATGCCGAGCAGTACTTC.

The V and J genes are TRBV7-2 and TRBJ2-5, with D perhaps matching TRBD1 (5 bases). CDR3 length: 13 amino acids. Germline values: CDR1 SGHTA, CDR2 FQGNSA. Trimming left V 3 bases short and J 3 bases short, with 8 bases between. CDR3 loop: CASSFMTEETQYF. CDR3 coding DNA: TGTGCCAGCAGCTTTATGACAGAAGAGACCCAGTACTTC.

V usage is TRBV18 and J usage is TRBJ2-7, with TRBD1 matching over 9 bases. CDR3 length: 17 residues. Per the germline V gene, CDR1 is KGHSH and CDR2 is LQKENI. Unmatched junction bases numbered 13, after V lost 3 bases and J lost 4 bases. The CDR3 region has the DNA TGTGCCAGCTCACCGGACAGGGGATTAGGTCGGGGATACGAGCAGTACTTC. This translates into CASSPDRGLGRGYEQYF.

This clone was picked up a small number of times. The chain couples TRBV11-2 to TRBJ2-2, with a weak D call TRBD2 (6 bases). The CDR3 runs to 17 residues. Trimming took off 5 bases at V and 2 bases at J, with 18 bases between the two ends. Germline loops: CDR1 SGHAT, CDR2 FQNNGV. CDR3 sequence: CASSPRGSGSNTGELFF. The CDR3 bases are TGTGCCAGCAGCCCACGGGGTAGCGGCTCTAACACCGGGGAGCTGTTTTTT.

This clone came up once. This sequence joins TRBV2 and TRBJ1-5, with no clear D. Trimming took off 0 bases at V and 6 bases at J, with 9 bases between the two ends. CDR1 SNHLY and CDR2 FYNNEI come from the germline V gene. This CDR3 is 14 amino acids long. The CDR3, as DNA: TGTGCCAGCAGTGAAGCTCAGGTTCCTCAGCCCCAGCATTTT. As protein: CASSEAQVPQPQHF. Supplemented by reference TRBV2 and TRBJ1-5, the full variable domain reads EPEVTQTPSHQVTQMGQEVILRCVPISNHLYFYWYRQILGQKVEFLVSFYNNEISEKSEIFDDQFSVERPDGSNFTLKIRSTKLEDSAMYFCASSEAQVPQPQHFGDGTRLSIL.

This clone has a single count. Additional DNA sequences in this sample encode the identical CDR3. This chain joins TRBV19 and TRBJ2-7, with TRBD1 matching 10 bases. Trimming cost V 6 bases and J 5 bases; bases outside gene matches: 4. The germline V gene encodes CDR1 LNHDA and CDR2 SQIVND (reference sequence). The CDR3 consists of 13 residues. The CDR3 DNA reads as TGTGCCAGTAGCCGGGACAGGGGACACGAGCAGTACTTC. Its translation is CASSRDRGHEQYF.